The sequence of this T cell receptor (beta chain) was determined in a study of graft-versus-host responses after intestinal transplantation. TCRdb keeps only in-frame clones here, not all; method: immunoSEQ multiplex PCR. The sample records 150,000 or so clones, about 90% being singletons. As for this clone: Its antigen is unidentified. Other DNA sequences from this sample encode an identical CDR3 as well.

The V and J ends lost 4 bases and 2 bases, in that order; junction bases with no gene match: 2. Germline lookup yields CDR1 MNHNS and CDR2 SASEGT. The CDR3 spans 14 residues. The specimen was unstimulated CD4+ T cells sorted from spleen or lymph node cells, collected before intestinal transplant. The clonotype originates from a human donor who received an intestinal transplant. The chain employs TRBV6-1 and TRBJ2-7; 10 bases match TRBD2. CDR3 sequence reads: CASSALAGAYEQYF. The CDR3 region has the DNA TGTGCCAGCAGTGCCCTAGCGGGAGCCTACGAGCAGTACTTC.